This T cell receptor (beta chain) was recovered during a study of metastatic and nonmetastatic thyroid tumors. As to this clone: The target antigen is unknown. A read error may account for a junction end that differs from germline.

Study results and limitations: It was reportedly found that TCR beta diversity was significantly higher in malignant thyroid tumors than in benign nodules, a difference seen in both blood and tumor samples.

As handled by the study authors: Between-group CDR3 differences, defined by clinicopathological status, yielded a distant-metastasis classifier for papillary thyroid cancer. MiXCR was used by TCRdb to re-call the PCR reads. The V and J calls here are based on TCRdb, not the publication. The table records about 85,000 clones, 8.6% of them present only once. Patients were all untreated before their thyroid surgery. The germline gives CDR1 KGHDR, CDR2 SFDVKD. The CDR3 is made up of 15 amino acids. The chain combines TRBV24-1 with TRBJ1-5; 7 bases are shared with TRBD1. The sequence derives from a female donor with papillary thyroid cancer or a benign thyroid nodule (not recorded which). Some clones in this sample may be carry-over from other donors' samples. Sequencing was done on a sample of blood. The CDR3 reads CATSDYRTGNQPQHF. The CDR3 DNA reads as TGTGCCACCAGTGATTACCGGACAGGCAATCAGCCCCAGCACTTT.